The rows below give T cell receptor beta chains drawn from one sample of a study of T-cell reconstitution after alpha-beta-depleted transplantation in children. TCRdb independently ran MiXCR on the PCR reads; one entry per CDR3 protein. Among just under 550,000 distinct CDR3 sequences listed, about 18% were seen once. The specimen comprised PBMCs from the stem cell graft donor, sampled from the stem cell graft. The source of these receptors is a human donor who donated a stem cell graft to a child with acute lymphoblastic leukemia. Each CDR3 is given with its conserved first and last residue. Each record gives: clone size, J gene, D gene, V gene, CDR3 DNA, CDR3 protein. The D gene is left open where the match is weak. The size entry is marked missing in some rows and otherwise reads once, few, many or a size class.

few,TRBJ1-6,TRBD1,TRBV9,TGTGCCAGCAGCGTAGCTGGGCAGGGGGTCTCACCCCTCCACTTT,CASSVAGQGVSPLHF
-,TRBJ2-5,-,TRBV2,TGTGCCAACCGACGGTACCAAGAGACCCAGTACTTC,CANRRYQETQYF
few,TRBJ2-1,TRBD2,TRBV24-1,TGTGCCACCAGTGATTTTTCTAGCGGGAACCACAATGAGCAGTTCTTC,CATSDFSSGNHNEQFF
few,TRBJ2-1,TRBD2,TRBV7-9,TGTGCCAGCAGCTGGTTAGCGGGATATGAGCAGTTCTTC,CASSWLAGYEQFF
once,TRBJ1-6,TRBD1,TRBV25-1,TGTGCCAGCAGTGAATACGGGACAGCCTATTCACCCCTCCACTTT,CASSEYGTAYSPLHF
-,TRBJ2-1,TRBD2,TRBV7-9,TGTGCCAGCATTCAAGCCGCGGGAGGCTCCTACAATGAGCAGTTCTTC,CASIQAAGGSYNEQFF
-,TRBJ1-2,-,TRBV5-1,TGCGCCAGCACCCTTGAAGGTGGCTACACCTTC,CASTLEGGYTF
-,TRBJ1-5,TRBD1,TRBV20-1,TGCAGTGCTAGAGACGTAGGACAGGAGCTCTCATTTCTTCAGCATTTT,CSARDVGQELSFLQHF
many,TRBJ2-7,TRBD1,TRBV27,TGTGCCAGCAGTTTAGGGACAGGGGCCTACGAGCAGTACTTC,CASSLGTGAYEQYF
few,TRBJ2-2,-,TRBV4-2,TGTGCCAGCAGCCAAGAGGGAGCTAGAGGGGGCGGGGAGCTGTTTTTT,CASSQEGARGGGELFF
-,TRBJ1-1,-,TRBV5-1,TGCGCCAGCAGACCCTCTCGGGCAGGGTGGGTTCGGACGAACACTGAAGCTTTCTTT,CASRPSRAGWVRTNTEAFF
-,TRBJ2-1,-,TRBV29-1,TGCAGCGTTCGAGGCGTTGAGGATGAGCAGTTCTTC,CSVRGVEDEQFF
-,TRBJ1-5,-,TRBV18,TGTGCCAGCTCCAATGATGGTTTGCAGGCCCAGCATTTT,CASSNDGLQAQHF
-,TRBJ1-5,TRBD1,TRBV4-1,TGCGCCAGCAGCCACCCGGGACAGGGGTATAATCAGCCCCAGCATTTT,CASSHPGQGYNQPQHF
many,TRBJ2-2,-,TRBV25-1,TGTGCCAGCAGTGAACCGGACAGCTACTTTAACACCGGGGAGCTGTTTTTT,CASSEPDSYFNTGELFF
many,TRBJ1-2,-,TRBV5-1,TGCGCCAGCAGCCTCCCAACGTCACAGGGCACCTATGGCTACACCTTC,CASSLPTSQGTYGYTF
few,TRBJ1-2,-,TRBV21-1,TGTGCCAGCAGCAAGGGCAGGCGGGGGGCAGGCTATGGCTACACCTTC,CASSKGRRGAGYGYTF
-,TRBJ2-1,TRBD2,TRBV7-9,TGTGCCAGCAGCTTAGCCCTTAGCGGGGGTTACAATGAGCAGTTCTTC,CASSLALSGGYNEQFF
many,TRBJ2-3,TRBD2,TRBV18,TGTGCCAGCTCACCGACGCGCGGGAGCCGCACAGATACGCAGTATTTT,CASSPTRGSRTDTQYF
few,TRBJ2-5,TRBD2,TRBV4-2,TGTGCCAGCAGCCAGGACCTAGCGGGAGGCCGAGAGATCCAGTACTTC,CASSQDLAGGREIQYF
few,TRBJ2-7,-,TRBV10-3,TGTGCCATCAGCAAGGACGGTTCCTACGAGCAGTACTTC,CAISKDGSYEQYF
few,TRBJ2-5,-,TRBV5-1,TGCGCCAGCAGTGACGCTCTGGAGACCCAGTACTTC,CASSDALETQYF
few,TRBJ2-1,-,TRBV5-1,TGCGCCAGCAGCCCAACCCGGGACTTCCAGAATGAGCAGTTCTTC,CASSPTRDFQNEQFF
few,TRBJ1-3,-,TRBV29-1,TGCAGCGTTGAGCAGGGACCGATCTCTGGAAACACCATATATTTT,CSVEQGPISGNTIYF
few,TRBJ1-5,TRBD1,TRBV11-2,TGTGCCAGCAGCTTCCCACATCAGGACAGGGGAGGTCAGCCCCAGCATTTT,CASSFPHQDRGGQPQHF
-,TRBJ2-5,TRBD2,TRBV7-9,TGTGCCAGCAGCCCCCTAGGGGCGGGAGGTACCCAAGAGACCCAGTACTTC,CASSPLGAGGTQETQYF
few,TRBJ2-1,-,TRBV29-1,TGCAGCGGGGCTCCCTACAATGAGCAGTTCTTC,CSGAPYNEQFF
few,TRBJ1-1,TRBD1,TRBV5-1,TGCGCCAGCAGCTTGGGCCCGCCGGGACAGGGGTACACTGAAGCTTTCTTT,CASSLGPPGQGYTEAFF
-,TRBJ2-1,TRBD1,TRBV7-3,TGTGCCAGCAGCCCCGCTCAGGGGGCGCGGAATGAGCAGTTCTTC,CASSPAQGARNEQFF
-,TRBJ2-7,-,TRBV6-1,TGTGCCAGCAGTCGGCCACAGGAGTATTCCTACGAGCAGTACTTC,CASSRPQEYSYEQYF
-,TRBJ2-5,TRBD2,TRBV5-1,TGCGCCAGCATACGAGGGCTAGCGGGAGGGCCTGTCGAAGAGACCCAGTACTTC,CASIRGLAGGPVEETQYF
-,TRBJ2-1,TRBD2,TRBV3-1,TGTGCCAGCAGCCAAGATAGCGGGAGGGGCTACAATGAGCAGTTCTTC,CASSQDSGRGYNEQFF
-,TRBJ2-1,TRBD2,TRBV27,TGTGCCAGCAGTTTAGAACGTCTAGCGGGAACTTACAATGAGCAGTTCTTC,CASSLERLAGTYNEQFF
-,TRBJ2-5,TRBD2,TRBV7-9,TGTGCCAGCAGCTTAGGACTAGCTCGCCAAGAGACCCAGTACTTC,CASSLGLARQETQYF
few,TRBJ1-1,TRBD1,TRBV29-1,TGCAGCGTCCCTTCCCGGGACAGCGCCACTGAAGCTTTCTTT,CSVPSRDSATEAFF
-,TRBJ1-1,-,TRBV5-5,TGTGCCAGCAGCGGGACGGCCCGCGGGACTGAAGCTTTCTTT,CASSGTARGTEAFF
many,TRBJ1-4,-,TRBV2,TGTGCCAGCAGATTGACAGCAACTAATGAAAAACTGTTTTTT,CASRLTATNEKLFF
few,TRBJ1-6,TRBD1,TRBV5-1,TGCGCCAGCAGCTTCGCACAGGGGGCGCGGAATTCACCCCTCCACTTT,CASSFAQGARNSPLHF
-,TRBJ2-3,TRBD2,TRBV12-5,TGTGCTAGTGGCGGGATAGCGGGAGGGCCAGATACGCAGTATTTT,CASGGIAGGPDTQYF
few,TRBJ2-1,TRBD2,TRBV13,TGTGCCAGCCAACCTGGGACTAGCGGGTCTCGGCGGGAGCAGTTCTTC,CASQPGTSGSRREQFF
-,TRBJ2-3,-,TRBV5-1,TGCGCCAGCAGCTTCAAGCGATCCCCAGATACGCAGTATTTT,CASSFKRSPDTQYF
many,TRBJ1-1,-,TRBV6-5,TGTGCCAGCAGACCCCCCGGAGGGGCCTCTTTCTTT,CASRPPGGASFF
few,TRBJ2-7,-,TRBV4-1,TGCGCCAGCAGCTCAGCTTCCTCCTCCTACGAGCAGTACTTC,CASSSASSSYEQYF
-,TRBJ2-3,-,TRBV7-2,TGTGCCAGCAGCCAGAAGCCAAGGGCGCGGAGCACAGATACGCAGTATTTT,CASSQKPRARSTDTQYF
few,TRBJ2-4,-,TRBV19,TGTGCCAGTAGTATCATAGCGGAGATAGCCAAAAACATTCAGTACTTC,CASSIIAEIAKNIQYF
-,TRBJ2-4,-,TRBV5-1,TGCGCCAGCAGCTGGGGGGACGGTGCAGCCAAAAACATTCAGTACTTC,CASSWGDGAAKNIQYF
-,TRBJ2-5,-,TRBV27,TGTGCCAGCAGTTTGTTCACGAGGGAGACCCAGTACTTC,CASSLFTRETQYF
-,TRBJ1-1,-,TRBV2,TGTGCCAGCAGGGATCGCCAGGGAACAGGCACTGAAGCTTTCTTT,CASRDRQGTGTEAFF
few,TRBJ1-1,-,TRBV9,TGTGCCAGCAGCGTAGATACCACGAGTGGCACTGAAGCTTTCTTT,CASSVDTTSGTEAFF
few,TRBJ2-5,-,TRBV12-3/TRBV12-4,TGTGCCAGCAGATCGGGACGGACCCAAGAGACCCAGTACTTC,CASRSGRTQETQYF
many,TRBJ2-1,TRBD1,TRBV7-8,TGTGCCAGCAGCTTAAGACAGGGACCCTACAATGAGCAGTTCTTC,CASSLRQGPYNEQFF
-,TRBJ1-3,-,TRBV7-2,TGTGCCAGCAGCTTAGAGCCAGGGGCTGGAAACACCATATATTTT,CASSLEPGAGNTIYF
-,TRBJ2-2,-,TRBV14,TGTGCCAGCAGCCAAGTATTTAGGACCTCGAACACCGGGGAGCTGTTTTTT,CASSQVFRTSNTGELFF
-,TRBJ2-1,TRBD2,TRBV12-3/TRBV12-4,TGTGCCATGGGGGGACTAGCCTACAATGAGCAGTTCTTC,CAMGGLAYNEQFF
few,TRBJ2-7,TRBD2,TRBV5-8,TGTGCCAGCAGCTTGGTACTAGCGGACTCCTCCTACGAGCAGTACTTC,CASSLVLADSSYEQYF
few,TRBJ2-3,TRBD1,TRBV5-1,TGCGCCAGCAGCTTCCGGGACAGGGAAGATACGCAGTATTTT,CASSFRDREDTQYF
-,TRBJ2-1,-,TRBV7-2,TGTGCCAGCAGCTCGACCGCGGGGTCCTACAATGAGCAGTTCTTC,CASSSTAGSYNEQFF